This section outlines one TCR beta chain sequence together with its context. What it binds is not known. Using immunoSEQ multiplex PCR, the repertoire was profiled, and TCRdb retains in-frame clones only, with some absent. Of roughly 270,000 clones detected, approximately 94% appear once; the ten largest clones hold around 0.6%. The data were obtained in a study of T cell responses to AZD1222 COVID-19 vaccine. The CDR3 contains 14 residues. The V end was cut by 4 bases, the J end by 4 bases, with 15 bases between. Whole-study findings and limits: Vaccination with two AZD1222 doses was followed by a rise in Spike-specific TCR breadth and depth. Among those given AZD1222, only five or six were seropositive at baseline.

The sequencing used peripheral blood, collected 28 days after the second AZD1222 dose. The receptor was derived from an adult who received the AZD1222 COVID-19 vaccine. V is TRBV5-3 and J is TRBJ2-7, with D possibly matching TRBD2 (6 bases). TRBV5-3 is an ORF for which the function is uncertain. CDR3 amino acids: CARSRWDGTYEQYF. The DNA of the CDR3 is TGTGCCAGAAGCCGCTGGGACGGGACTTACGAGCAGTACTTC.